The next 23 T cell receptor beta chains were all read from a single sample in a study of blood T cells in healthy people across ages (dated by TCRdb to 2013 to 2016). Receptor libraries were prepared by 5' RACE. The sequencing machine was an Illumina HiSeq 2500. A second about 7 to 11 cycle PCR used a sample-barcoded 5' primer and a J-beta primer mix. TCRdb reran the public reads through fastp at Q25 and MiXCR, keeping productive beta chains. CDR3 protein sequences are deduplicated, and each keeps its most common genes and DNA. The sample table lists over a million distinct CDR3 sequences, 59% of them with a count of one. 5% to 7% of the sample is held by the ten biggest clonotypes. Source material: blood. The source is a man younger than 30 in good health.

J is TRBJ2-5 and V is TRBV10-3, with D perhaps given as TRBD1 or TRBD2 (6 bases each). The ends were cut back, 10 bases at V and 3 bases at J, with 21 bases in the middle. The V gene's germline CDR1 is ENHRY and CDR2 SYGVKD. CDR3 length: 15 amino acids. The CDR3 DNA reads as TGTGCCACCCAAAGGGGGGCCAGACAGGAAGAGACCCAGTACTTC. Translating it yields CATQRGARQEETQYF.

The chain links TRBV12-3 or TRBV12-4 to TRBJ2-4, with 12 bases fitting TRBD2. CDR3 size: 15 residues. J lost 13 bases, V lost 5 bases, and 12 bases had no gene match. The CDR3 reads CASSQRTSGDLEQYF. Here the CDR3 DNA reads TGTGCCAGCAGTCAACGGACTAGCGGGGACCTGGAGCAGTACTTC.

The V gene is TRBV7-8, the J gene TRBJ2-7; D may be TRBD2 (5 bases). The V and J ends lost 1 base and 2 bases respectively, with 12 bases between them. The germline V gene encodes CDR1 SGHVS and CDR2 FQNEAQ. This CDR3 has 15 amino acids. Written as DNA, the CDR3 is TGTGCCAGCAGCTTAGGGGCGGGTTCCGCCTACGAGCAGTACTTC. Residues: CASSLGAGSAYEQYF.

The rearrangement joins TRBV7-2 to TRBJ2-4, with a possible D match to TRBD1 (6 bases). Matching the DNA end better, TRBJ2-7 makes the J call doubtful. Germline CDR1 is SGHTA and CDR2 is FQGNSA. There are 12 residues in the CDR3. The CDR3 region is CDRSPTGYEQYF. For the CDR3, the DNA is TGTGACCGCAGCCCTACAGGGTACGAGCAGTACTTC.

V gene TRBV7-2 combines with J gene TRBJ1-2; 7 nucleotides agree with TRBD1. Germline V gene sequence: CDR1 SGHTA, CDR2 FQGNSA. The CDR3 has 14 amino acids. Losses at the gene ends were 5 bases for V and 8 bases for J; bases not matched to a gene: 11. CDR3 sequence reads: CASSRRGPGGGYTF. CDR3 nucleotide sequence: TGTGCCAGCAGCCGCCGAGGGCCAGGGGGAGGCTACACCTTC.

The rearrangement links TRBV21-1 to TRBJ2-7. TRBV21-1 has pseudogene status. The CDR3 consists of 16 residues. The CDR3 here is CASSKSKAKPSYEQYF. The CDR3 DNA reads TGTGCCAGCAGCAAAAGTAAGGCCAAGCCTTCCTACGAGCAGTACTTC.

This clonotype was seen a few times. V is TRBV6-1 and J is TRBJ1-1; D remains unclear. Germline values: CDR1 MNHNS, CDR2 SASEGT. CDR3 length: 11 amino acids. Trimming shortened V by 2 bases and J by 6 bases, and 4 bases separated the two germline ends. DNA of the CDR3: TGTGCCAGCAGTGAATTCGCTGAAGCTTTCTTT. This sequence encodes CASSEFAEAFF.

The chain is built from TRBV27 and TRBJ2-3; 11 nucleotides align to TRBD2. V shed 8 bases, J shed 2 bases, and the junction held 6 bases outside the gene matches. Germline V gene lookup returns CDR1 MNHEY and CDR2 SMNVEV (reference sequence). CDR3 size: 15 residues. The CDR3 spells CASHIAGGHTDTQYF. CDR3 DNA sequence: TGTGCCAGCCATATAGCGGGAGGGCACACAGATACGCAGTATTTT.

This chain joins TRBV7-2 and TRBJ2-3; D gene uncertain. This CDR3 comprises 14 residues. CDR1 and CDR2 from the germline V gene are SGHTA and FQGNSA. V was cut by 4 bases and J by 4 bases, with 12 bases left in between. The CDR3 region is CASSYYLLSDTQYF. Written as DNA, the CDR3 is TGTGCCAGCAGCTACTACTTGCTTTCAGATACGCAGTATTTT.

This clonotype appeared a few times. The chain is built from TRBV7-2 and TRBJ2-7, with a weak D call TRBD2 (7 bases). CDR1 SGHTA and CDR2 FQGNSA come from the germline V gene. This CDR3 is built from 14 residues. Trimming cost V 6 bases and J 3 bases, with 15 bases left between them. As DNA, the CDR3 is TGTGCCAGCAGTTTAAGGGGGGGCTTCTACGAGCAGTACTTC. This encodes CASSLRGGFYEQYF. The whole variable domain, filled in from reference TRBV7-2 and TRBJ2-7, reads GAGVSQSPSNKVTEKGKDVELRCDPISGHTALYWYRQSLGQGLEFLIYFQGNSAPDKSGLPSDRFSAERTGGSVSTLTIQRTQQEDSAVYLCASSLRGGFYEQYFGPGTRLTVT.

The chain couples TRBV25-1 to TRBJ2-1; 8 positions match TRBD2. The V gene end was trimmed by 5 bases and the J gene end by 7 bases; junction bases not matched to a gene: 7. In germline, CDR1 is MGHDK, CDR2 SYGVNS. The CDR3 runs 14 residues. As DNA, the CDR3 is TGTGCCAGCAGTCGAAGCGGGAGCCCAAATGAGCAGTTCTTC. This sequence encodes CASSRSGSPNEQFF.

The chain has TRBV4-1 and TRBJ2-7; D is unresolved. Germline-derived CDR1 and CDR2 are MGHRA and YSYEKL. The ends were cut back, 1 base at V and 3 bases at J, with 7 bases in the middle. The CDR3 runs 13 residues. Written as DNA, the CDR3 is TGCGCCAGCAGCCAAGCCACCTACTACGAGCAGTACTTC. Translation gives CASSQATYYEQYF.

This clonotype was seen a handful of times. The CDR3 sequence: CASRPRSGTGSNQPQHF. The CDR3 DNA reads as TGTGCCAGCAGACCCAGATCCGGGACAGGCAGCAATCAGCCCCAGCATTTT. The chain carries TRBV27 and TRBJ1-5; 8 nucleotides match TRBD1. CDR3 length equals 17 residues. From germline, CDR1 is MNHEY and CDR2 SMNVEV (reference sequence). After removal of 6 bases from V and 1 base from J, the junction contained 11 bases not matched to a gene.

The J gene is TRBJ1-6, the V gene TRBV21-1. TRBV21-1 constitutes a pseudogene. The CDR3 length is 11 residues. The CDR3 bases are TGTGCCAGCAGCAATCCATCACCCCTCCACTTT. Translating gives CASSNPSPLHF.

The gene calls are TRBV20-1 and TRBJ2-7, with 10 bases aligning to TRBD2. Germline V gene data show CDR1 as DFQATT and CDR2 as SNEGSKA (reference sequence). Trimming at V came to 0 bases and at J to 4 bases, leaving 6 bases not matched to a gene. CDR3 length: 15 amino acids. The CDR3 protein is CSARDSSGSVYEQYF. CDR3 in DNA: TGCAGTGCTAGAGACTCTAGCGGGAGCGTTTACGAGCAGTACTTC.

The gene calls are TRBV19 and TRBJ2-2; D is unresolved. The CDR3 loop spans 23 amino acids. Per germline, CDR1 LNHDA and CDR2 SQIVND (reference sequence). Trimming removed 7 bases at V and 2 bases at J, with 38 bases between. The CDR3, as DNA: TGTGCCAGTACCTCACCCCCCTTTGCTATCCCGAAAAAAGTAATGGGTAACACCGGGGAGCTGTTTTTT. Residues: CASTSPPFAIPKKVMGNTGELFF.

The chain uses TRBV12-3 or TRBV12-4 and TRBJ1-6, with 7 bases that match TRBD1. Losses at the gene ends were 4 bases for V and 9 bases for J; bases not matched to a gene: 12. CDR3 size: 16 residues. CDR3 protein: CASSSHRQGGGSPLHF. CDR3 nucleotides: TGTGCCAGCAGTTCCCACCGACAGGGCGGGGGTTCACCCCTCCACTTT.

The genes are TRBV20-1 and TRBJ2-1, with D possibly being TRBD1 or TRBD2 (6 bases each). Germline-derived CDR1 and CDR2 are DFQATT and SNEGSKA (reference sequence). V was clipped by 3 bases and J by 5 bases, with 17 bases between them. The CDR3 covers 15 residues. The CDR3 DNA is TGCAGTGCTAGGCCCCCTTGGGGGGCTAACAATGAGCAGTTCTTC. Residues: CSARPPWGANNEQFF.

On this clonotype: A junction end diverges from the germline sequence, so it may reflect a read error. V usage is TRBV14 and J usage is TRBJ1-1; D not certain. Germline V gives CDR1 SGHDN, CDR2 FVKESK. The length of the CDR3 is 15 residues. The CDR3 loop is CASSKEAPRLTEAFF. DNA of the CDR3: TGTGCCAGCAGCAAAGAGGCCCCAAGGCTCACTGAAGCTTTCTTT.

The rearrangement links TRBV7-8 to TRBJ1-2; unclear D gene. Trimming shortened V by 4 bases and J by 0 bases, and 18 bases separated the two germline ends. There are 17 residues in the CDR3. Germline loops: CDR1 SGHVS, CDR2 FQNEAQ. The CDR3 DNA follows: TGTGCCAGCAGCTCCACAGACGACAACTTCCCTAACTATGGCTACACCTTC. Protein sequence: CASSSTDDNFPNYGYTF. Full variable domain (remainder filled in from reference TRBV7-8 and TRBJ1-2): GAGVSQSPRYKVAKRGQDVALRCDPISGHVSLFWYQQALGQGPEFLTYFQNEAQLDKSGLPSDRFFAERPEGSVSTLKIQRTQQEDSAVYLCASSSTDDNFPNYGYTFGSGTRLTVV.

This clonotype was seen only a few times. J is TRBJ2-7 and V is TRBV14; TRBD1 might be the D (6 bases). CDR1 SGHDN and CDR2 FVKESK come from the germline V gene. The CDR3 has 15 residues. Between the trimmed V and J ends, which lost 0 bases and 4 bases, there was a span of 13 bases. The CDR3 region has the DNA TGTGCCAGCAGCCAAGACCCCTCAAGGGGGTACGAGCAGTACTTC. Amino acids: CASSQDPSRGYEQYF.

CDR3 amino acids: CASSLRVQGLLKETQYF. DNA for the CDR3: TGTGCCAGCAGCTTGAGGGTACAGGGACTCCTAAAAGAGACCCAGTACTTC. The chain carries TRBV7-9 and TRBJ2-5, with D tentatively TRBD1 or TRBD2 (6 bases each). The CDR3 totals 17 residues. Trimming took 3 bases from V and 3 from J, leaving 20 bases between them. Germline CDR1 and CDR2: SEHNR and FQNEAQ (reference sequence).

The CDR3 loop reads CASSQGASGAYEQYF. The CDR3 bases are TGTGCCAGCAGCCAAGGGGCTAGCGGAGCCTACGAGCAGTACTTC. This chain links TRBV3-1 with TRBJ2-7, with 7 bases identical to TRBD2. Germline V gives CDR1 LGHDT, CDR2 YNNKEL (reference sequence). There are 15 residues in the CDR3. With 1 base clipped from V and 2 bases from J, the junction kept 5 bases outside the gene matches.